Sequencing of this T cell receptor beta chain was carried out in a study of response to subunit inactivated influenza vaccine. The V and J ends lost 1 base and 4 bases respectively, with 17 bases between them. CDR3 length equals 16 residues. Germline CDR1 reads SGHDT; CDR2 reads YYEEEE. The table lists this clonotype with a few counts. A single record per CDR3 protein comes from TCRdb applying MiXCR to the RT-PCR reads. The sample comprises roughly 650,000 distinct CDR3 sequences, approximately 15% of which are singletons, and approximately 10% rests with the top ten. Source: PBMCs from blood, taken approximately 13 days after vaccination. The receptor was derived from a middle-aged man who received an inactivated influenza vaccine. The chain uses TRBV5-6 and TRBJ1-1, with TRBD1 as a possible D gene (5 bases). DNA of the CDR3: TGTGCCAGCAGCTTGAATTTATGGAGGGGCGTCACTGAAGCTTTCTTT. Translation gives CASSLNLWRGVTEAFF. Drawing the rest from reference TRBV5-6 and TRBJ1-1, the complete variable domain is DAGVTQSPTHLIKTRGQQVTLRCSPKSGHDTVSWYQQALGQGPQFIFQYYEEEERQRGNFPDRFSGHQFPNYSSELNVNALLLGDSALYLCASSLNLWRGVTEAFFGQGTRLTVV.